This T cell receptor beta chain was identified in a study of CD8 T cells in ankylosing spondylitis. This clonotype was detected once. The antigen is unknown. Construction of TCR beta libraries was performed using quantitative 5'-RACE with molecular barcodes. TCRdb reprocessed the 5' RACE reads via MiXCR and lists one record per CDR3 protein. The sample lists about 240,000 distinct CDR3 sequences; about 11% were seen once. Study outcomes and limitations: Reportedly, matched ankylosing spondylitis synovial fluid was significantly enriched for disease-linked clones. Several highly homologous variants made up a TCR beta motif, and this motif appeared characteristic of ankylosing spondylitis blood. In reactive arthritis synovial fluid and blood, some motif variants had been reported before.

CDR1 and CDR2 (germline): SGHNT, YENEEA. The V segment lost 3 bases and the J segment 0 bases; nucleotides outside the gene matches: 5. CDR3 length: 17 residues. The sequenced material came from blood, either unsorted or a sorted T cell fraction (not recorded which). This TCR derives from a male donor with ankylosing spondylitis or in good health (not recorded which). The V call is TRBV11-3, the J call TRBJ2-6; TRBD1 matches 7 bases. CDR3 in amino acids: CASSFRDSLSGANVLTF. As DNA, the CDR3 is TGTGCCAGCAGCTTCCGGGACAGCCTCTCTGGGGCCAACGTCCTGACTTTC.